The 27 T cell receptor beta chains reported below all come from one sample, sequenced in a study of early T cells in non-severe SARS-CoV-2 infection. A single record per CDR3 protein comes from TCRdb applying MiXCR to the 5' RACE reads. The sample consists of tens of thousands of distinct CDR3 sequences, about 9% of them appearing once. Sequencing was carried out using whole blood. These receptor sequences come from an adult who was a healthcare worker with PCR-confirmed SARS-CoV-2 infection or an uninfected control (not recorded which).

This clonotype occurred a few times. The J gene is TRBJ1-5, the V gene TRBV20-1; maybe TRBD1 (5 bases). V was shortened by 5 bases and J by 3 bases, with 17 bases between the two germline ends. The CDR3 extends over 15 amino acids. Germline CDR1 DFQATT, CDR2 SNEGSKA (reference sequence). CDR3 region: CSAGEWGMINQPQHF. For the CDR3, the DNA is TGCAGTGCTGGGGAGTGGGGCATGATCAATCAGCCCCAGCATTTT.

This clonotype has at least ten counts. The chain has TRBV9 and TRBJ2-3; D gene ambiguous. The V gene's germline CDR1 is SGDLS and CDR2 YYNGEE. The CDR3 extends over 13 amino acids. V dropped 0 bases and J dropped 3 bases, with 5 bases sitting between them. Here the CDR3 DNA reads TGTGCCAGCAGCGTAGGGGGAACAGATACGCAGTATTTT. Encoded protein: CASSVGGTDTQYF.

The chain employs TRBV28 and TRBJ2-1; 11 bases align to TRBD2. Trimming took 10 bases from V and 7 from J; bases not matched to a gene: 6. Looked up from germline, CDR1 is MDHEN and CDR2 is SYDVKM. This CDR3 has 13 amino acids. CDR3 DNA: TGTGCCACTGTAGCGGGGGGGCCAAATGAGCAGTTCTTC. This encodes CATVAGGPNEQFF.

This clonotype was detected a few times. DNA of the CDR3: TGTGCCAGCAGCTTGGGCCCAACACGAGGGGGTTCCTACGAGCAGTACTTC. Protein sequence: CASSLGPTRGGSYEQYF. The V and J genes are TRBV5-6 and TRBJ2-7; tentative D call: TRBD1 (6 bases). CDR3 size: 17 residues. V was clipped by 0 bases and J by 1 base, with 17 bases between them. Germline CDR1 SGHDT, CDR2 YYEEEE.

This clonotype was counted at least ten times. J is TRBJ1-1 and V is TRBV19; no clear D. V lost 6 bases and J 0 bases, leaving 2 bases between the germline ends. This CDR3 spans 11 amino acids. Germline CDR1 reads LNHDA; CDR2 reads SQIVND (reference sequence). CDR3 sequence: CASRLNTEAFF. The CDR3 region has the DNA TGTGCCAGTAGGCTGAACACTGAAGCTTTCTTT.

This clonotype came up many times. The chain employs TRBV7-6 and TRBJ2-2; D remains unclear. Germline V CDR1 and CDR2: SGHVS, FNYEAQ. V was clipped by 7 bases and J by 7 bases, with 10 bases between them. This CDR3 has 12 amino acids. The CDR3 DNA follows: TGTGCCAGCAACCGGCTGGGCGGGGAGCTGTTTTTT. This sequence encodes CASNRLGGELFF.

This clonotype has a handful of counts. The CDR3 here is CASSSRAGGANVLTF. The CDR3 coding sequence is TGTGCCAGCAGCTCTAGGGCGGGAGGGGCCAACGTCCTGACTTTC. The chain carries TRBV7-2 and TRBJ2-6, with D perhaps TRBD2 (6 bases). Germline V CDR1 and CDR2: SGHTA, FQGNSA. The length of the CDR3 is 15 residues. V was cut by 4 bases and J by 4 bases, with 11 bases left in between.

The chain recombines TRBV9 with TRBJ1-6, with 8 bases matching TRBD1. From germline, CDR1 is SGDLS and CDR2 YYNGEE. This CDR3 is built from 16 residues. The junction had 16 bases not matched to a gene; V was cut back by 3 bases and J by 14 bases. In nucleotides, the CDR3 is TGTGCCAGCAGCGAGCGGGGGCCAGGGGGCCCCTTAACCCTCCACTTT. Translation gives CASSERGPGGPLTLHF.

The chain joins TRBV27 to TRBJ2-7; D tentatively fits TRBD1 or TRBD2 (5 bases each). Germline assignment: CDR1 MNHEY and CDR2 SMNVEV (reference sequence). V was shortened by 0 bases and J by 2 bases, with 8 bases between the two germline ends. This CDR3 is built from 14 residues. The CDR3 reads CASSLSRGAYEQYF. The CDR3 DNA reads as TGTGCCAGCAGTTTATCTAGGGGAGCCTACGAGCAGTACTTC.

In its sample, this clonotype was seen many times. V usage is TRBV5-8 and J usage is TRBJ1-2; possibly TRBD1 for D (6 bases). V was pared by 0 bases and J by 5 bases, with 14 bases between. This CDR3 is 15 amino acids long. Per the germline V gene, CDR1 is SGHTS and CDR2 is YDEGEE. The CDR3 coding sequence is TGTGCCAGCAGCTTGGACCCGGGGGCTGGGTATGGCTACACCTTC. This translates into CASSLDPGAGYGYTF.

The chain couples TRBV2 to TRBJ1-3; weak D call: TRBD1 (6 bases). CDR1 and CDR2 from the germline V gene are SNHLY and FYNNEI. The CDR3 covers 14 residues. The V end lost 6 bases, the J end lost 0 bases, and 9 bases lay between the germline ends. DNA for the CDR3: TGTGCCAGCAGGGAACAGGGCTCTGGAAACACCATATATTTT. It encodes CASREQGSGNTIYF.

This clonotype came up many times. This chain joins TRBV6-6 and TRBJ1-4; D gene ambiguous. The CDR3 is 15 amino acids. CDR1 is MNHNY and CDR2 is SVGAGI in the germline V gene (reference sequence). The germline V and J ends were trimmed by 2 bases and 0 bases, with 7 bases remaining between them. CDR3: CASSYGWATNEKLFF. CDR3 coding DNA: TGTGCCAGCAGTTACGGCTGGGCAACTAATGAAAAACTGTTTTTT.

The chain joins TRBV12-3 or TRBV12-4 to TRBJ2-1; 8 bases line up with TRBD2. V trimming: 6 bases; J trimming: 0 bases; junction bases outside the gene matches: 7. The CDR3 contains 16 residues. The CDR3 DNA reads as TGTGCCAGCAGCATACGCGGGAGGATCTCCTACAATGAGCAGTTCTTC. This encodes CASSIRGRISYNEQFF.

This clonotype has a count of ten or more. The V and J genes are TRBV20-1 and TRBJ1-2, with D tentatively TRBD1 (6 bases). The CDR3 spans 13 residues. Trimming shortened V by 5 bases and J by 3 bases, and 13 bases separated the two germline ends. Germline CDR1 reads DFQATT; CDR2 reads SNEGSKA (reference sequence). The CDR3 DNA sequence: TGCAGTGCTGTCGAACAGGGTGACTATGGCTACACCTTC. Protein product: CSAVEQGDYGYTF.

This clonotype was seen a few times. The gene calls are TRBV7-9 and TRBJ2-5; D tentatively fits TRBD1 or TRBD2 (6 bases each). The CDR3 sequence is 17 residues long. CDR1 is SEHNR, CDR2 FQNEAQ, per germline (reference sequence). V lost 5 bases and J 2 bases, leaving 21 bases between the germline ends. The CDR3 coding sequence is TGTGCCAGCAGCCCGGGGGCTAGAGGGGAGTGGCAAGAGACCCAGTACTTC. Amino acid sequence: CASSPGARGEWQETQYF.

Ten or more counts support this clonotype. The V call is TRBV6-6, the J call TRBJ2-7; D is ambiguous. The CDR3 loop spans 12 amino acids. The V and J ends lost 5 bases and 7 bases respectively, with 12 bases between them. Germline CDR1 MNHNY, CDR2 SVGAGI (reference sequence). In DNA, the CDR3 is TGTGCCAGCAGTATAAAGGCCGGTGAGCAGTACTTC. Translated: CASSIKAGEQYF.

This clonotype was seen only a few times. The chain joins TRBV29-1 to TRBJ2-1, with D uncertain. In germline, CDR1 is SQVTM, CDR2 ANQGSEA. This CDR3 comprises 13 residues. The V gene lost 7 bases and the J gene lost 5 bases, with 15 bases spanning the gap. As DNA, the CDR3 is TGCAGCGCCGTGAACCCCGGCCACAATGAGCAGTTCTTC. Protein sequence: CSAVNPGHNEQFF.

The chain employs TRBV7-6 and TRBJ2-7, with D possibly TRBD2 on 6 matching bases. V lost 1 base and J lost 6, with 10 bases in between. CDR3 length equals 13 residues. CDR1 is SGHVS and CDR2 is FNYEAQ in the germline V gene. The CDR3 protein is CASSLGGDFEQYF. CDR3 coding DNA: TGTGCCAGCAGCTTAGGGGGGGACTTCGAGCAGTACTTC.

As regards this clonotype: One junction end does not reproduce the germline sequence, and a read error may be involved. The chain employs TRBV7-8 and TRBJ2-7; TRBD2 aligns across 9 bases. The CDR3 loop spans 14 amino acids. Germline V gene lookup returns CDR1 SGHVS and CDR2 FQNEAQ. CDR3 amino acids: CGSRDSGGTYEQYF. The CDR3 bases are TGTGGCAGCAGGGACAGCGGGGGGACCTACGAGCAGTACTTC.

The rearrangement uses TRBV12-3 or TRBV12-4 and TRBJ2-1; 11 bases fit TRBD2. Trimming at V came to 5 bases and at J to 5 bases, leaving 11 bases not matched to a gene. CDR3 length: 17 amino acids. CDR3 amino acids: CASSPSRSSGRDNEQFF. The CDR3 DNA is TGTGCCAGCAGTCCCTCCCGGAGTAGCGGGAGGGACAATGAGCAGTTCTTC.

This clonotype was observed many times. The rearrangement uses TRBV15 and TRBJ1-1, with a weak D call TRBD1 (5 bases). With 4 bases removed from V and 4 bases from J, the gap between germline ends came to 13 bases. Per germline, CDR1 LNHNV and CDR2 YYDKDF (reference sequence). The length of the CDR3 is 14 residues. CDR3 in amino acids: CATSILAGGTEAFF. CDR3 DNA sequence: TGTGCCACCAGCATATTAGCGGGGGGCACTGAAGCTTTCTTT.

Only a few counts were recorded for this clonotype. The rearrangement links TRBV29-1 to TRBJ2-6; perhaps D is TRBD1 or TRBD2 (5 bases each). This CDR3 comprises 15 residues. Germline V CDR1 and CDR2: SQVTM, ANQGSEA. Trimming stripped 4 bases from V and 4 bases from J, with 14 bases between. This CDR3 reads CSVALWGSGANVLTF. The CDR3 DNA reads TGCAGCGTTGCCCTATGGGGGTCCGGGGCCAACGTCCTGACTTTC.

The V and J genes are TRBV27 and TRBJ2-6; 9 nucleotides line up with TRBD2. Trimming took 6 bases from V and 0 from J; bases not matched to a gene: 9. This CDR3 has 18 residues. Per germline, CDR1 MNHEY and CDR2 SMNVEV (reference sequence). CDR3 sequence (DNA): TGTGCCAGCAGCTTAGCGGGAGTTGCCCACTCTGGGGCCAACGTCCTGACTTTC. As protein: CASSLAGVAHSGANVLTF.

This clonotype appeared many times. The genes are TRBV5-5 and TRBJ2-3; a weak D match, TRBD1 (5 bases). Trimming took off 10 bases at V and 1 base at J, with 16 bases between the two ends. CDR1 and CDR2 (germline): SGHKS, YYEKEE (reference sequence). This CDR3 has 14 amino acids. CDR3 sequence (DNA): TGTGCCGCCTCCAGGGAAGTGGGCACAGATACGCAGTATTTT. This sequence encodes CAASREVGTDTQYF.

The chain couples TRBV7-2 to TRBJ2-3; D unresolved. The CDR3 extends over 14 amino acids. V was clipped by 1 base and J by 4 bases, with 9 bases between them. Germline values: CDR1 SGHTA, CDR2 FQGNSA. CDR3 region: CASSLVVSPDTQYF. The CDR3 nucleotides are TGTGCCAGCAGCTTAGTGGTGTCCCCAGATACGCAGTATTTT.

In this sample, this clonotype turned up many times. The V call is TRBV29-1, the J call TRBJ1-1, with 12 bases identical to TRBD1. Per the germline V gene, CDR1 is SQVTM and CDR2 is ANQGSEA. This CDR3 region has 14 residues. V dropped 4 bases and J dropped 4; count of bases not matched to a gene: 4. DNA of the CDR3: TGCAGCGTTGGTGAGGGACAGGGGGCCACTGAAGCTTTCTTT. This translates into CSVGEGQGATEAFF.

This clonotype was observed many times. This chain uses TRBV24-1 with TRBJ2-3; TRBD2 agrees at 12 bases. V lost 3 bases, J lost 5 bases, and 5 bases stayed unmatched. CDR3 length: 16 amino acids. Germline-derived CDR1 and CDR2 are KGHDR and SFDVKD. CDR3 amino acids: CATSDPSGREEDTQYF. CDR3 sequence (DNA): TGTGCCACCAGTGATCCTAGCGGGAGGGAGGAAGATACGCAGTATTTT.